Reported below is one T cell receptor (beta chain). The CDR3 runs 15 residues. Deletions cut 1 base from V and 0 bases from J, with 12 bases between. The germline CDR1 and CDR2 sequences are GTSNPN and SVGIG (reference sequence). The data derive from a study of blood T cell repertoires in COVID-19. Looking at the study overall: The cDNA or gDNA used as material had been derived from T cells, B-cell-depleted T cells, or PBMCs.

Authors' data handling: Reference gene primer amplification yielded estimated nucleated cell counts. The assay was immunoSEQ multiplex PCR, and TCRdb's table has in-frame clones only and misses some. V, J and clone size were drawn from that table, and D and trimming were deduced from the DNA. The sample contains some 120,000 clones, around 89% of which appear only once. This chain links TRBV30 with TRBJ1-2, with D uncertain. The sample taken for sequencing was peripheral blood. This TCR came from a man aged 50-59 years with acute or convalescent COVID-19. For the CDR3, the DNA is TGTGCCTGGAGTGCGGGAGCGGTAGCTAACTATGGCTACACCTTC. Amino acid sequence: CAWSAGAVANYGYTF.